This TCR beta chain emerged from a study of T-cell memory formation after mild COVID-19. From the 5' RACE reads, TCRdb called clonotypes with MiXCR, one entry per CDR3 protein. In the table there are 500,000 to 650,000 distinct CDR3 sequences, 20% to 25% of which are singletons. Sequencing input: PBMCs or a T cell subset sorted from them (not recorded which). The clonotype originates from an adult woman who had mild COVID-19 (a few samples of this study predate the infection). Cell type and time point are not known.

CDR3 protein: CASSAYNRDGKYEQYF. The DNA of the CDR3 is TGTGCCAGCAGCGCCTACAACCGGGACGGAAAATACGAGCAGTACTTC. The chain links TRBV7-8 to TRBJ2-7; D possibly matches TRBD1 or TRBD2 (5 bases each). Germline V gene sequence: CDR1 SGHVS, CDR2 FQNEAQ. V shed 5 bases and J shed 4 bases, with 21 bases lying between them. The CDR3 has 16 residues.